Sequencing of this TCR beta chain was carried out in a study of cytomegalovirus exposure and HLA in healthy donors. Of note for this clone: Antigen unknown.

Germline CDR1 reads SGHTA; CDR2 reads FQGNSA. Between the trimmed V and J ends, which lost 5 bases and 2 bases, there was a span of 13 bases. This CDR3 is 15 amino acids long. PCR was performed using 60 Vbeta and 13 Jbeta primers. Per the study methods: It was a later analysis that counted about 80 million unique TCR beta chains, of which roughly 11 million were shared. Clones were read by immunoSEQ multiplex PCR, and TCRdb kept only the in-frame ones, dropping some. Clonal size and the V and J genes are those of that table, whereas D and trimming came from the DNA. Of 120,000 or so clones in the sample, roughly 80% were seen once. Whole-study findings and limits: Across donors, most TCRs were seen rarely, yet some public ones were widespread.

The genes are TRBV7-2 and TRBJ2-4, with no clear D. The sequence was obtained from a man younger than 40 in good health and CMV-seronegative. The sequencing sample was made of PBMCs. CDR3 residues: CASSPRQSPKNIQYF. The CDR3 DNA reads TGTGCCAGCAGCCCCCGACAATCCCCCAAAAACATTCAGTACTTC.